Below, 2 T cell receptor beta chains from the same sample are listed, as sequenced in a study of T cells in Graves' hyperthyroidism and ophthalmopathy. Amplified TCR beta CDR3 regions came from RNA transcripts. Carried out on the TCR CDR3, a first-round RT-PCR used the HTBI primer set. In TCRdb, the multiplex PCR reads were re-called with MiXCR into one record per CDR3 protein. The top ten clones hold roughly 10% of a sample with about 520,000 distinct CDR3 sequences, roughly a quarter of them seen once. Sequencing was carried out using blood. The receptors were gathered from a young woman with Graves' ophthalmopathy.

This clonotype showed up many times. CDR3 sequence: CASSYSTRMRDRGLGYTF. The CDR3 bases are TGTGCCAGCAGTTACTCTACGAGGATGCGGGACAGGGGCCTTGGCTACACCTTC. The V call is TRBV6-2 or TRBV6-3, the J call TRBJ1-2; TRBD1 agrees at 10 bases. The CDR3 totals 18 residues. V dropped 0 bases and J dropped 7; count of bases not matched to a gene: 14. Germline V CDR1 and CDR2: MNHEY, SVGEGT.

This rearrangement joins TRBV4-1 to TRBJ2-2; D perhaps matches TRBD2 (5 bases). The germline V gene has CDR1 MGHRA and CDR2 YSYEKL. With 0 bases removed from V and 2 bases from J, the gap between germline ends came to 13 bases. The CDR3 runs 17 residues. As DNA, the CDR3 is TGCGCCAGCAGCCAAGAAAATAGAGGGCTCAACACCGGGGAGCTGTTTTTT. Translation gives CASSQENRGLNTGELFF.